Below are 5 T cell receptor beta chains sequenced from a single sample in a study of blood T cell repertoires in COVID-19. Assay: immunoSEQ multiplex PCR; the TCRdb copy retains only in-frame clones and omits some. The sample consists of about 130,000 clones, 70% to 90% of them appearing once. The sample was peripheral blood. Source of these receptors: a woman older than 75 with acute or convalescent COVID-19.

The rearrangement uses TRBV4-1 and TRBJ2-7; 9 positions agree with TRBD1. The ends lost 0 bases at V and 4 bases at J; junction bases unmatched: 1. Germline V gene lookup returns CDR1 MGHRA and CDR2 YSYEKL. The CDR3 extends over 14 amino acids. The CDR3 reads CASSQDDRGYEQYF. DNA of the CDR3: TGCGCCAGCAGCCAAGATGACAGGGGGTACGAGCAGTACTTC.

The V gene is TRBV4-1, the J gene TRBJ2-1; TRBD2 matches 9 bases. Per the germline V gene, CDR1 is MGHRA and CDR2 is YSYEKL. The CDR3 spans 16 residues. V shed 1 base and J 14 bases; nucleotides not matched to a gene: 15. The CDR3 loop reads CASSQVWTSAKGGEFF. CDR3 DNA sequence: TGCGCCAGCAGCCAAGTCTGGACTAGCGCCAAGGGGGGAGAGTTCTTC.

The rearrangement joins TRBV27 to TRBJ1-6; D is unresolved. The CDR3 extends over 12 amino acids. With 8 bases removed from V and 7 bases from J, the gap between germline ends came to 9 bases. Germline CDR1 reads MNHEY; CDR2 reads SMNVEV (reference sequence). This chain's CDR3 is CASGLLNSPLHF. DNA for the CDR3: TGTGCCAGCGGACTTTTAAATTCACCCCTCCACTTT.

This rearrangement joins TRBV2 to TRBJ2-5; 14 bases map to TRBD2. The junction had 9 bases not matched to a gene; V was cut back by 10 bases and J by 5 bases. The length of the CDR3 is 15 residues. CDR1 and CDR2 (germline): SNHLY, FYNNEI. CDR3 amino acids: CATRLAGGPFETQYF. The CDR3 DNA is TGTGCCACCCGACTAGCGGGAGGGCCCTTTGAGACCCAGTACTTC. The whole variable domain, filled in from reference TRBV2 and TRBJ2-5, reads EPEVTQTPSHQVTQMGQEVILRCVPISNHLYFYWYRQILGQKVEFLVSFYNNEISEKSEIFDDQFSVERPDGSNFTLKIRSTKLEDSAMYFCATRLAGGPFETQYFGPGTRLLVL.

This sequence joins TRBV5-4 and TRBJ1-3; possibly TRBD1 for D (6 bases). Germline V gene data show CDR1 as SGHNT and CDR2 as YYREEE (reference sequence). V dropped 0 bases and J dropped 6 bases, with 10 bases sitting between them. CDR3 length: 14 residues. CDR3 region: CASSLGRTENTIYF. CDR3 sequence (DNA): TGTGCCAGCAGCTTGGGCCGGACAGAAAACACCATATATTTT.